This T cell receptor beta chain was documented in a study of neurological immune-mediated disorders. This CDR3 has 14 amino acids. CDR1 DFQATT and CDR2 SNEGSKA come from the germline V gene (reference sequence). V was clipped by 5 bases and J by 4 bases; unmatched bases: 6. TCRdb re-called the 5' RACE reads with MiXCR, one entry per CDR3 protein. The sample records approximately 100,000 distinct CDR3 sequences, 3.5% being singletons. This clonotype was seen ten or more times. The chain couples TRBV20-1 to TRBJ1-1, with 11 positions matching TRBD1. Material for sequencing was PBMCs. The receptor's source is a woman under 30 with multiple sclerosis. CDR3 residues: CSASGTGGRTEAFF. DNA for the CDR3: TGCAGTGCTTCCGGGACAGGGGGGCGCACTGAAGCTTTCTTT.